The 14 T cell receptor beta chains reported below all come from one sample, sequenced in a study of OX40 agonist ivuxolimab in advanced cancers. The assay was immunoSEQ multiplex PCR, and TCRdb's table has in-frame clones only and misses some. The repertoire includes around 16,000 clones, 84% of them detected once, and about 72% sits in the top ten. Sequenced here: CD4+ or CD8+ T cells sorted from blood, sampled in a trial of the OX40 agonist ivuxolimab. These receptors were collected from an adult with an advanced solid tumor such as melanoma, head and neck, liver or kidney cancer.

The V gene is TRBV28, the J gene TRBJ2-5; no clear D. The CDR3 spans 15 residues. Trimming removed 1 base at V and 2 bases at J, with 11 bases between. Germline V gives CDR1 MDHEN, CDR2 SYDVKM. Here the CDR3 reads CASSLYRGSQETQYF. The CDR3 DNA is TGTGCCAGCAGTTTATATCGCGGCTCGCAAGAGACCCAGTACTTC.

The chain's CDR3 is CATRPLAGEWEQYF. The CDR3 nucleotides read TGTGCCACCCGACCACTAGCGGGAGAATGGGAGCAGTACTTC. J is TRBJ2-7 and V is TRBV27, with 11 bases aligning to TRBD2. CDR1 and CDR2 from the germline V gene are MNHEY and SMNVEV (reference sequence). The ends lost 10 bases at V and 7 bases at J; junction bases unmatched: 12. The CDR3 is 14 amino acids.

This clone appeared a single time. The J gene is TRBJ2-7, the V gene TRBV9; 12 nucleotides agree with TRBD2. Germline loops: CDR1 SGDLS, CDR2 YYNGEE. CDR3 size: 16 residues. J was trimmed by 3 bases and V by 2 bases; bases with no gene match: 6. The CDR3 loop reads CASSVRPGLAGYEQYF. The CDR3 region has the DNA TGTGCCAGCAGCGTTAGACCGGGACTAGCGGGCTACGAGCAGTACTTC. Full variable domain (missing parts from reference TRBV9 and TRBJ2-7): DSGVTQTPKHLITATGQRVTLRCSPRSGDLSVYWYQQSLDQGLQFLIQYYNGEERAKGNILERFSAQQFPDLHSELNLSSLELGDSALYFCASSVRPGLAGYEQYFGPGTRLTVT.

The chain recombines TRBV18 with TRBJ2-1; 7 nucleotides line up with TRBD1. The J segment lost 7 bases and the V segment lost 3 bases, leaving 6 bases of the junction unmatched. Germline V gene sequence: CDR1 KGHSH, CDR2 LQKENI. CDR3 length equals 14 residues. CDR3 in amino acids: CASSPTGIGNEQFF. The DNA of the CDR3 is TGTGCCAGCTCACCGACAGGGATAGGGAATGAGCAGTTCTTC.

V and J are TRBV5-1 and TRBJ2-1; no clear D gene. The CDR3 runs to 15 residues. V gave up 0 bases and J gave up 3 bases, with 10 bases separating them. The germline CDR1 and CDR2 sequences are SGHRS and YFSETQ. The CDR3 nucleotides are TGCGCCAGCAGCTTGGATAAACCCGGCTACAATGAGCAGTTCTTC. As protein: CASSLDKPGYNEQFF.

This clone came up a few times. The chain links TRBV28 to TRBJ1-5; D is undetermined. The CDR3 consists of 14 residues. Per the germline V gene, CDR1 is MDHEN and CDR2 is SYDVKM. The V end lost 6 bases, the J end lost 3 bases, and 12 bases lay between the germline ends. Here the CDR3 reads CASRLAGSNQPQHF. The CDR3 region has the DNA TGTGCCAGCAGGCTAGCGGGGTCCAATCAGCCCCAGCATTTT.

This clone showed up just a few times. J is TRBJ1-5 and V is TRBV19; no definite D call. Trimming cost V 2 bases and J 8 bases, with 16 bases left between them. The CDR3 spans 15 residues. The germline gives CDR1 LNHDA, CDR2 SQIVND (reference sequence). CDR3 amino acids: CASSITARQLEPQHF. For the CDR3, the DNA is TGTGCCAGTAGTATAACGGCCAGGCAACTGGAGCCCCAGCATTTT.

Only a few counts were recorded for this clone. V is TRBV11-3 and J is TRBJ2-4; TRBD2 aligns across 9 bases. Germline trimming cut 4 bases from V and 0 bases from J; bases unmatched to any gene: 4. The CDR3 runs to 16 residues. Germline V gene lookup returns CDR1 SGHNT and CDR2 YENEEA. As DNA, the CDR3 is TGTGCCAGCAGCTCGACTAGCGGTCTAGCCAAAAACATTCAGTACTTC. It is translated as CASSSTSGLAKNIQYF.

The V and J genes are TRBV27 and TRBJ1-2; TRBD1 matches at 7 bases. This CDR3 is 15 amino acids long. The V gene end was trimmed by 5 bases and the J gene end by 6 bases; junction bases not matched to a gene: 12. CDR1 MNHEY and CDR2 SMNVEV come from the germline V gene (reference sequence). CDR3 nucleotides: TGTGCCAGCAGTACCTATCCGGGACAGCACGATGGCTACACCTTC. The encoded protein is CASSTYPGQHDGYTF.

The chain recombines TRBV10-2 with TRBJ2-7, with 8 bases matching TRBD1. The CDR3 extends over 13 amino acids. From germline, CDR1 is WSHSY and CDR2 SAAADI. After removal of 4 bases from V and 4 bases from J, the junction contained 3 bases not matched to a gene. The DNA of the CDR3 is TGCGCCAGCAGTGCTACAGGGGGATACGAGCAGTACTTC. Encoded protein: CASSATGGYEQYF.

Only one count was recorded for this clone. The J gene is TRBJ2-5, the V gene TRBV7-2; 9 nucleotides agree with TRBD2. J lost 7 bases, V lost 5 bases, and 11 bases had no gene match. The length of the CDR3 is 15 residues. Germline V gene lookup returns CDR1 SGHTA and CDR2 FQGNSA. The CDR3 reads CASSTGLSGGGTQYF. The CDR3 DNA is TGTGCCAGCAGCACCGGACTTAGCGGGGGTGGGACCCAGTACTTC. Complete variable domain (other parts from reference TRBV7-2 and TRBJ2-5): GAGVSQSPSNKVTEKGKDVELRCDPISGHTALYWYRQSLGQGLEFLIYFQGNSAPDKSGLPSDRFSAERTGGSVSTLTIQRTQQEDSAVYLCASSTGLSGGGTQYFGPGTRLLVL.

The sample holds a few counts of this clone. CDR3 in amino acids: CASSPTGTAPYEQYF. CDR3 DNA sequence: TGTGCCAGCAGCCCCACCGGGACAGCCCCCTACGAGCAGTACTTC. The V and J genes are TRBV5-4 and TRBJ2-7; 7 bases agree with TRBD1. The J segment lost 2 bases and the V segment lost 4 bases, leaving 9 bases of the junction unmatched. The CDR3 has 15 residues. The germline gives CDR1 SGHNT, CDR2 YYREEE (reference sequence). Supplemented by reference TRBV5-4 and TRBJ2-7, the full variable domain reads ETGVTQSPTHLIKTRGQQVTLRCSSQSGHNTVSWYQQALGQGPQFIFQYYREEENGRGNFPPRFSGLQFPNYSSELNVNALELDDSALYLCASSPTGTAPYEQYFGPGTRLTVT.

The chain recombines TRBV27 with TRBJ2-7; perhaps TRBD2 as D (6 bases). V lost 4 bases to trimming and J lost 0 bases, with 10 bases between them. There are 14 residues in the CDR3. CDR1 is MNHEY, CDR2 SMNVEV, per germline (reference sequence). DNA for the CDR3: TGTGCCAGCAGTTGGGCGGGGAGCTCCTACGAGCAGTACTTC. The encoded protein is CASSWAGSSYEQYF.

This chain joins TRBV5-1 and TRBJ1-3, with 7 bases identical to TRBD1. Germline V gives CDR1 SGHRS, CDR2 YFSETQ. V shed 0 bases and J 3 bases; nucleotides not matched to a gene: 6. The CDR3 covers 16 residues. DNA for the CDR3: TGCGCCAGCAGCTTGGACGGAGACAGGGTTGGAAACACCATATATTTT. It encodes CASSLDGDRVGNTIYF.